This TCR beta chain came from a study of cytomegalovirus exposure and HLA in healthy donors. The PCR had 60 Vbeta and 13 Jbeta primers. Source study methods: Unique TCR beta chains totaled 80 million to 100 million in a later count, with about 11 million of them shared. The table came from immunoSEQ multiplex PCR; TCRdb's copy has only in-frame clones and leaves some out. The V and J calls and clone size were taken over from that table, and D and trimming were inferred from the DNA. This table holds fewer than 300,000 clones, approximately 80% found once. The CDR3 spans 15 residues. J was trimmed by 4 bases and V by 6 bases; bases with no gene match: 6. Germline CDR1 is MNHEY and CDR2 is SVGAGI. This clone was found a few times.

The V gene is TRBV6-5, the J gene TRBJ2-1, with 10 bases lining up with TRBD2. The sequence derives from a girl aged 2 to 10 in good health and CMV-seronegative. The sequencing input was PBMCs. CDR3 coding DNA: TGTGCCAGCAGAGGAGGACTAGCGGAATACAATGAGCAGTTCTTC. It yields the protein CASRGGLAEYNEQFF.